The clone carrying this T cell receptor beta chain appeared a few times. Its matching antigen is unknown. MiXCR was run by TCRdb on the RACE reads, yielding one entry per CDR3 protein. The data hold approximately 77,000 distinct CDR3 sequences, with around 7% observed a single time. The source of the sample is a study of human T cells and chemical hapten exposure. Background on the study: Patients, predominantly female, presented with alopecia areata, totalis or universalis. Minor volume differences among pooled libraries chiefly drove per-sample TCR yield variation. Broader study findings: Following DPC sensitization, TCRs present above 1 in 1000 frequency showed no change.

Time point denoted: patch test 1, 2 weeks after DPC sensitization. Treatment described: therapeutic diphenylcyclopropenone sensitization with weekly scalp DPC. It was from unfractionated whole blood that total RNA was extracted. V was trimmed by 2 bases and J by 10 bases, leaving 15 bases between them. The CDR3 spans 15 residues. Germline CDR1 reads MNHEY; CDR2 reads SVGAGI. The sample here was whole blood, taken in connection with sensitization to the hapten diphenylcyclopropenone (DPC). The sequence was collected from a woman in her thirties with alopecia areata. Some clones in this sample may be carry-over from other donors' samples. The chain joins TRBV6-5 to TRBJ1-6; possible D gene TRBD1, 5 bases. This chain's CDR3 is CASSYQPPGPSPLHF. The CDR3 DNA follows: TGTGCCAGCAGTTACCAACCCCCGGGGCCATCACCCCTCCACTTT.